In its sample, the clone carrying this T cell receptor (beta chain) was seen once. This sample was taken from a study of blood T cell repertoires in COVID-19. Original methodology: Amplified reference gene primers provided the basis for estimating nucleated cell counts. The protocol was immunoSEQ multiplex PCR, while the TCRdb copy is restricted to in-frame clones and leaves out a portion. V and J calls and clone size are given by that table; D and trimming were obtained from the DNA. The sample has around 120,000 clones, about 77% seen once. This receptor was identified in a human donor in a cohort sampled during active COVID-19. The sample comprised peripheral blood.

The CDR3 loop reads CSVGRRGGETQYF. The DNA for the CDR3 is TGCAGCGTTGGGAGACGAGGCGGAGAGACCCAGTACTTC. The genes are TRBV29-1 and TRBJ2-5; D not resolved. V gave up 4 bases and J gave up 4 bases, with 13 bases separating them. The length of the CDR3 is 13 residues. Germline V gene data show CDR1 as SQVTM and CDR2 as ANQGSEA.